One and the same sample provided the 17 T cell receptor beta chains below, sequenced in a study of PD-L1 blockade in urothelial cancer. The time point here: pretreatment peripheral blood. The table came from immunoSEQ multiplex PCR; TCRdb's copy has only in-frame clones and leaves some out. The sample lists tens of thousands of clones, nearly 90% occurring once. The sequenced sample was PBMCs, obtained around atezolizumab (anti-PD-L1) treatment. The receptors here all came from a man aged 55 to 69 with urothelial cancer.

This clone was detected only once. V and J are TRBV27 and TRBJ2-7, with 7 bases matching TRBD1. The length of the CDR3 is 15 residues. V dropped 5 bases and J dropped 2; count of bases not matched to a gene: 9. Looked up from germline, CDR1 is MNHEY and CDR2 is SMNVEV (reference sequence). The CDR3 protein is CASSPSTGSAYEQYF. In DNA, the CDR3 is TGTGCCAGCAGTCCGTCGACAGGGTCGGCCTACGAGCAGTACTTC.

The chain joins TRBV9 to TRBJ2-5; weak D call: TRBD1 (5 bases). The CDR3 has 14 residues. Deletions cut 0 bases from V and 5 bases from J, with 11 bases between. The V gene's germline CDR1 is SGDLS and CDR2 YYNGEE. This CDR3 reads CASSVAGAEETQYF. The CDR3 DNA is TGTGCCAGCAGCGTAGCTGGGGCGGAGGAGACCCAGTACTTC.

The rearrangement uses TRBV4-2 and TRBJ2-7, with 11 nucleotides matching TRBD2. Losses at the gene ends were 0 bases for V and 3 bases for J; bases not matched to a gene: 1. The CDR3 runs 15 residues. Germline CDR1 is LGHNA and CDR2 is YNFKEQ. The CDR3 DNA is TGTGCCAGCAGCCAAGATCTAGCGGGGGGCTACGAGCAGTACTTC. It yields the protein CASSQDLAGGYEQYF.

The V call is TRBV28, the J call TRBJ1-5; TRBD1 matches 7 bases. This CDR3 has 17 amino acids. The V and J ends lost 4 bases and 0 bases, in that order; junction bases with no gene match: 9. Looked up from germline, CDR1 is MDHEN and CDR2 is SYDVKM. CDR3 coding DNA: TGTGCCAGCAGTTCGCATCAACAGGGGTATAGCAATCAGCCCCAGCATTTT. Its protein is CASSSHQQGYSNQPQHF.

The CDR3 protein is CASSPRVLETQYF. In nucleotides, the CDR3 is TGTGCCAGCAGCCCTAGAGTGCTGGAGACCCAGTACTTC. This rearrangement joins TRBV7-2 to TRBJ2-5; no definite D call. This CDR3 contains 13 residues. V was cut by 5 bases and J by 5 bases, with 12 bases left in between. Germline-derived CDR1 and CDR2 are SGHTA and FQGNSA.

The chain is built from TRBV30 and TRBJ1-1; 8 bases align to TRBD1. In germline, CDR1 is GTSNPN, CDR2 SVGIG (reference sequence). With 3 bases clipped from V and 5 bases from J, the junction kept 11 bases outside the gene matches. The CDR3 is made up of 15 amino acids. CDR3 loop: CAWRGKTGAATEAFF. CDR3 sequence (DNA): TGTGCCTGGAGGGGCAAGACAGGGGCGGCGACTGAAGCTTTCTTT. The variable domain in full, completed from reference TRBV30 and TRBJ1-1, reads SQTIHQWPATLVQPVGSPLSLECTVEGTSNPNLYWYRQAAGRGLQLLFYSVGIGQISSEVPQNLSASRPQDRQFILSSKKLLLSDSGFYLCAWRGKTGAATEAFFGQGTRLTVV.

V is TRBV9 and J is TRBJ2-1; D gene uncertain. The CDR3 covers 15 residues. The germline V gene encodes CDR1 SGDLS and CDR2 YYNGEE. V lost 0 bases, J lost 0 bases, and 7 bases lay in between. This CDR3 is CASSVVADSYNEQFF. Written as DNA, the CDR3 is TGTGCCAGCAGCGTAGTGGCAGACTCCTACAATGAGCAGTTCTTC. Combining the CDR3 with reference TRBV9 and TRBJ2-1 gives the whole variable domain DSGVTQTPKHLITATGQRVTLRCSPRSGDLSVYWYQQSLDQGLQFLIQYYNGEERAKGNILERFSAQQFPDLHSELNLSSLELGDSALYFCASSVVADSYNEQFFGPGTRLTVL.

The V and J genes are TRBV4-1 and TRBJ2-7, with 9 positions matching TRBD1. The V segment lost 3 bases and the J segment 6 bases; nucleotides outside the gene matches: 6. CDR1 is MGHRA, CDR2 YSYEKL, per germline. This CDR3 spans 14 amino acids. The CDR3 protein is CASSQTGTGTEQYF. In DNA form, the CDR3 reads TGCGCCAGCAGCCAGACCGGGACAGGGACCGAGCAGTACTTC.

The gene calls are TRBV30 and TRBJ2-7, with 15 bases matching TRBD2. The germline V gene encodes CDR1 GTSNPN and CDR2 SVGIG (reference sequence). This CDR3 contains 15 residues. J was trimmed by 4 bases and V by 2 bases; bases with no gene match: 3. Written as DNA, the CDR3 is TGTGCCTGGAGTCTCGGACTAGCGGGGGGGTACGAGCAGTACTTC. Its protein is CAWSLGLAGGYEQYF.

The chain combines TRBV19 with TRBJ1-4; 8 bases align to TRBD1. This CDR3 contains 14 residues. The germline V gene has CDR1 LNHDA and CDR2 SQIVND (reference sequence). J was trimmed by 5 bases and V by 7 bases; bases with no gene match: 6. The DNA for the CDR3 is TGTGCCAGTACCACGACAGGGGAGAATGAAAAACTGTTTTTT. Its translation: CASTTTGENEKLFF.

This chain joins TRBV29-1 and TRBJ2-6, with 7 bases matching TRBD1. CDR1 and CDR2 from the germline V gene are SQVTM and ANQGSEA. The CDR3 is 14 residues long. After removal of 6 bases from V and 3 bases from J, the junction contained 5 bases not matched to a gene. CDR3 loop: CSVRGQSGANVLTF. The CDR3 nucleotides read TGCAGCGTCAGGGGACAGAGTGGGGCCAACGTCCTGACTTTC.

In the case of this clone: One end of the junction fails to match germline, which may point to a read error. The chain carries TRBV2 and TRBJ2-5; D is unresolved. Germline V gives CDR1 SNHLY, CDR2 FYNNEI. The CDR3 covers 15 residues. CDR3 residues: CARSEVSLRSRTQYF. The CDR3 coding sequence is TGTGCCCGCAGTGAAGTTAGCCTGCGAAGTAGGACCCAGTACTTC.

The sample holds a few counts of this clone. The genes are TRBV5-1 and TRBJ2-7; 8 nucleotides line up with TRBD1. V dropped 0 bases and J dropped 6; count of bases not matched to a gene: 2. This CDR3 is 13 amino acids long. Germline CDR1 reads SGHRS; CDR2 reads YFSETQ. As DNA, the CDR3 is TGCGCCAGCAGCTTGGCGACAGGGGCCGAGCAGTACTTC. Translating gives CASSLATGAEQYF.

The rearrangement joins TRBV5-1 to TRBJ2-7, with TRBD1 matching over 10 bases. The CDR3 sequence is 15 residues long. V dropped 0 bases and J dropped 4; count of bases not matched to a gene: 4. Per the germline V gene, CDR1 is SGHRS and CDR2 is YFSETQ. The CDR3, as DNA: TGCGCCAGCAGCTTGGGAGGGACAGGGGTATACGAGCAGTACTTC. It specifies CASSLGGTGVYEQYF. Filled out from reference TRBV5-1 and TRBJ2-7, the complete variable domain reads KAGVTQTPRYLIKTRGQQVTLSCSPISGHRSVSWYQQTPGQGLQFLFEYFSETQRNKGNFPGRFSGRQFSNSRSEMNVSTLELGDSALYLCASSLGGTGVYEQYFGPGTRLTVT.

The rearrangement joins TRBV19 to TRBJ1-1, with 7 nucleotides matching TRBD1. J gave up 8 bases and V 2 bases, and 8 bases lay outside the gene matches. This CDR3 contains 14 residues. Germline V gene sequence: CDR1 LNHDA, CDR2 SQIVND (reference sequence). CDR3 in DNA: TGTGCCAGTAGTATATACGGGACAGCGTCGGAAGCTTTCTTT. It is translated as CASSIYGTASEAFF.

V and J are TRBV5-4 and TRBJ2-3, with 10 bases aligning to TRBD1. The V gene's germline CDR1 is SGHNT and CDR2 YYREEE (reference sequence). V lost 0 bases and J lost 6; bases outside the gene matches: 10. This CDR3 contains 17 residues. The CDR3 DNA sequence: TGTGCCAGCAGCTTGGCCCGTGACAGGGGGCGCTTCGATACGCAGTATTTT. Its protein product is CASSLARDRGRFDTQYF. Complete variable domain (other parts from reference TRBV5-4 and TRBJ2-3): ETGVTQSPTHLIKTRGQQVTLRCSSQSGHNTVSWYQQALGQGPQFIFQYYREEENGRGNFPPRFSGLQFPNYSSELNVNALELDDSALYLCASSLARDRGRFDTQYFGPGTRLTVL.

This rearrangement joins TRBV19 to TRBJ1-4, with a weak D call TRBD1 (5 bases). Trimming cost V 7 bases and J 6 bases, with 18 bases left between them. This CDR3 spans 15 amino acids. Germline V CDR1 and CDR2: LNHDA, SQIVND (reference sequence). The CDR3 here is CASTASAGYHEKLFF. The CDR3, as DNA: TGTGCCAGTACGGCTTCGGCAGGGTATCATGAAAAACTGTTTTTT.